The TCR beta chain described here comes from a study of cytomegalovirus exposure and HLA in healthy donors. General observations from the study: Through in vitro validation, three CMV-associated chains were shown to be specific for CMV antigens. Researchers reported in a later analysis that a missense DCLRE1C variant was tied to TCR beta V- and J-gene trimming. From TCR beta sequences, most subjects' HLA-A and HLA-B alleles were reportedly predicted accurately.

This clone was recorded once. What it binds is unknown. CDR1 and CDR2 (germline): SGHNT, YENEEA. V trimming: 6 bases; J trimming: 3 bases; junction bases outside the gene matches: 6. The CDR3 has 14 amino acids. The PCR made use of 60 Vbeta and 13 Jbeta primers. The protocol was immunoSEQ multiplex PCR, while the TCRdb copy is restricted to in-frame clones and leaves out a portion. There are approximately 150,000 clones in the sample; about 65% occur only once, and approximately 3% lies in the top ten. The sample was PBMCs. The TCR comes from a woman in her 30s in good health and CMV-seronegative. The chain couples TRBV11-3 to TRBJ2-7; 9 bases are shared with TRBD1. The CDR3 reads CASSGTGHNYEQYF. In DNA, the CDR3 is TGTGCCAGCAGTGGGACAGGGCATAACTACGAGCAGTACTTC.